Following are 8 T cell receptor beta chains from one sample sequenced in a study of tumor and adjacent non-tumor tissue in lung cancer. RNA was extracted from bulk tissue without any cell sorting. This non-tumor lung sample came from over 3 cm beyond the tumor edge. The library came from three nested PCR rounds adapted from ARM-PCR protocols. TCRdb called the multiplex PCR reads again in MiXCR, with one record for every CDR3 protein. The sample includes about 98,000 distinct CDR3 sequences, 80% of them seen just once. The specimen was distant non-tumor lung tissue. These receptors came from a man aged 60 to 75 with small cell lung cancer.

This rearrangement joins TRBV5-4 to TRBJ2-5; unclear D gene. This CDR3 has 13 amino acids. With 4 bases removed from V and 0 bases from J, the gap between germline ends came to 7 bases. In germline, CDR1 is SGHNT, CDR2 YYREEE (reference sequence). The CDR3 loop reads CASSNRDQETQYF. In DNA, the CDR3 is TGTGCCAGCAGCAATCGAGACCAAGAGACCCAGTACTTC.

With regard to this clonotype: Germline is not matched at one junction end, which may reflect a read error. V is TRBV6-1 and J is TRBJ2-1; 9 bases are a match to TRBD1. Germline CDR1 MNHNS, CDR2 SASEGT. This CDR3 is 16 amino acids long. The DNA for the CDR3 is TGTGCCAGCATAATGGGCCGGACAGGGGTTACCCATGAGCAGTTCTTT. This encodes CASIMGRTGVTHEQFF.

The chain employs TRBV6-1 and TRBJ1-1; D is possibly TRBD1 (6 bases). Germline V gives CDR1 MNHNS, CDR2 SASEGT. With 7 bases removed from V and 1 base from J, the gap between germline ends came to 13 bases. The CDR3 covers 14 residues. The DNA of the CDR3 is TGTGCCAGCACACGAGTGGGACAGAACACTGAAGCTTTCTTT. Encoded protein: CASTRVGQNTEAFF.

In regard to this clonotype: A read error may account for a junction end that differs from germline. J is TRBJ2-1 and V is TRBV11-2, with TRBD2 matching 7 bases. Germline loops: CDR1 SGHAT, CDR2 FQNNGV. CDR3 length: 15 residues. Written as DNA, the CDR3 is TGTGCCGGCAGCTCTAGCGGTGGCTCCTACAATGAGCAGTTATTC. It specifies CAGSSSGGSYNEQLF.

A note on this clonotype: This CDR3 is missing its conserved last phenylalanine or tryptophan, likely due to a read error. The rearrangement joins TRBV11-2 to TRBJ1-3; D possibly corresponds to TRBD1 (6 bases). Germline V gene lookup returns CDR1 SGHAT and CDR2 FQNNGV. This CDR3 region has 15 residues. The CDR3 here is CANSLGGGAGHTIYS. DNA for the CDR3: TGTGCCAACAGCTTAGGGGGGGGCGCTGGACACACCATATATTCT.

Details on this clonotype: Sequence at one end of the junction differs from germline and may be a read error. The rearrangement uses TRBV4-1 and TRBJ2-2; D unresolved. CDR3 length equals 15 residues. Per the germline V gene, CDR1 is MGHRA and CDR2 is YSYEKL. CDR3 sequence: CVSSQYERNTGELFF. The CDR3 coding sequence is TGCGTCAGCAGCCAATACGAAAGAAACACCGGGGAGCTGTTTTTT.

In this sample, this clonotype turned up many times. The gene calls are TRBV20-1 and TRBJ2-1; D is ambiguous. CDR1 and CDR2 from the germline V gene are DFQATT and SNEGSKA (reference sequence). The CDR3 loop spans 14 amino acids. Deletions cut 2 bases from V and 3 bases from J, with 11 bases between. The CDR3 region has the DNA TGCAGTGCTAGAAGTCTAGGGCACTACAATGAGCAGTTCTTC. Encoded protein: CSARSLGHYNEQFF.

This clonotype was counted ten times or more. Here the CDR3 DNA reads TGTGCCAGCAGCCCACAGGGGAGAACTAACTATGGCTACACCTTC. Protein product: CASSPQGRTNYGYTF. The chain joins TRBV7-8 to TRBJ1-2, with 7 bases lining up with TRBD1. Trimming cost V 5 bases and J 0 bases; bases outside gene matches: 6. Germline V gives CDR1 SGHVS, CDR2 FQNEAQ. The CDR3 covers 15 residues.